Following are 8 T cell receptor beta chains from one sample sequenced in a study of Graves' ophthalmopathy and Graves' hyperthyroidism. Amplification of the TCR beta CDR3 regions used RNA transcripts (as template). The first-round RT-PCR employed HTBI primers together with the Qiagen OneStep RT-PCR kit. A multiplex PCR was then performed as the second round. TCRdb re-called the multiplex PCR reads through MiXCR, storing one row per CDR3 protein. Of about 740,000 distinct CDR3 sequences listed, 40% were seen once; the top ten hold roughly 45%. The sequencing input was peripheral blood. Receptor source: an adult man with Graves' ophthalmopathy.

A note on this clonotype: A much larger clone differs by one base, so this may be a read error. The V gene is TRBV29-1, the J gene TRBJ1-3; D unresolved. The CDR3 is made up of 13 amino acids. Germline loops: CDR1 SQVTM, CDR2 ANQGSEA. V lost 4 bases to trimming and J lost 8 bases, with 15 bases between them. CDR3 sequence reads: CSVGNAPGDTIYF. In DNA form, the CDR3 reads TGCAGCGTTGGGAACGCCCCGGGAGACACCATATATTTT.

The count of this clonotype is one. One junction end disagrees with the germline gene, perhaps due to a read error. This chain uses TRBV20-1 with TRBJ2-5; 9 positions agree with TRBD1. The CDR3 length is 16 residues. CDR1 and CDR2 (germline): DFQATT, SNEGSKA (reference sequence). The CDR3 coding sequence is TGCAGTGCGAGAGACGGACAGGGGAGGGCTCAAGAGACCCAGTACTTC. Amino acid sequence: CSARDGQGRAQETQYF.

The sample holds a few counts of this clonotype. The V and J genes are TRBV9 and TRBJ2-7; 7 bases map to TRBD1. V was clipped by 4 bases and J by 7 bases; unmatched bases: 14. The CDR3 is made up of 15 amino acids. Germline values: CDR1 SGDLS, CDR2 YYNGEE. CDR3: CASSPVGQDEFEQYF. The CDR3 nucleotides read TGTGCCAGCAGCCCCGTAGGACAGGATGAGTTTGAGCAGTACTTC.

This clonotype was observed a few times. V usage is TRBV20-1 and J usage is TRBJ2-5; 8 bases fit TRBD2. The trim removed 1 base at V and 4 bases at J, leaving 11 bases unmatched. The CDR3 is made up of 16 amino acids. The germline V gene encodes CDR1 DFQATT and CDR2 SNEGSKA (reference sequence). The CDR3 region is CSARVAGMRRGETQYF. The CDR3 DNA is TGCAGTGCTAGAGTAGCGGGGATGAGAAGGGGAGAGACCCAGTACTTC.

CDR3 sequence reads: CSARDLSRWNTGELFF. CDR3 DNA sequence: TGCAGTGCTAGAGATCTAAGCAGGTGGAACACCGGGGAGCTGTTTTTT. V is TRBV20-1 and J is TRBJ2-2; D is undetermined. CDR1 and CDR2 from the germline V gene are DFQATT and SNEGSKA (reference sequence). Trimming stripped 0 bases from V and 1 base from J, with 12 bases between. The CDR3 extends over 16 amino acids.

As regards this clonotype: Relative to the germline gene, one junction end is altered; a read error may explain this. The DNA of the CDR3 is TGTGCCAGCAGCTTGGGACAGGTGTTCTCTGAGGCCAACGTCCTGACTTTC. It is translated as CASSLGQVFSEANVLTF. V usage is TRBV5-8 and J usage is TRBJ2-6, with D perhaps TRBD1 (6 bases). Germline lookup yields CDR1 SGHTS and CDR2 YDEGEE. The CDR3 runs 17 residues.

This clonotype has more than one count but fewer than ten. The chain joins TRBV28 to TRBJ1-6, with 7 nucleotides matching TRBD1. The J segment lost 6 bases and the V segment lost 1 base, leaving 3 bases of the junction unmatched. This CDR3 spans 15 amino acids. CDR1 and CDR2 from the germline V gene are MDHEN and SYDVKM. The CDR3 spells CASSLSGTANSPLHF. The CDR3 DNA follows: TGTGCCAGCAGTTTATCCGGGACAGCTAATTCACCCCTCCACTTT. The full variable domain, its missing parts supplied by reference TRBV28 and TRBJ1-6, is DVKVTQSSRYLVKRTGEKVFLECVQDMDHENMFWYRQDPGLGLRLIYFSYDVKMKEKGDIPEGYSVSREKKERFSLILESASTNQTSMYLCASSLSGTANSPLHFGNGTRLTVT.

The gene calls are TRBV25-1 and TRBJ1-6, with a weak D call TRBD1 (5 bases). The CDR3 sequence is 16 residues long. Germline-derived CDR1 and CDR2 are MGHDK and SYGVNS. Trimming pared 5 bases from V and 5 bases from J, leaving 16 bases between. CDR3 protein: CASSIRQGVDNSPLHF. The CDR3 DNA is TGTGCCAGCAGTATTCGTCAGGGTGTCGATAATTCACCCCTCCACTTT.